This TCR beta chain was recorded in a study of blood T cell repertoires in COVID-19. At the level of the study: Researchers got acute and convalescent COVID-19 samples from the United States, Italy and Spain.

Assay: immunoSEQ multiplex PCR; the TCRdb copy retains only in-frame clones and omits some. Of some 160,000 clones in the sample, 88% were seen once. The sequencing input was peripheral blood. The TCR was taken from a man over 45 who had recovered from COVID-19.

In DNA, the CDR3 is TGTGCCAGCCGCCGGACCGGGGGAGATAATGAAAAACTGTTTTTT. Amino acids: CASRRTGGDNEKLFF. V and J are TRBV6-5 and TRBJ1-4, with D possibly TRBD1 on 5 matching bases. The V end lost 8 bases, the J end lost 4 bases, and 17 bases lay between the germline ends. Germline CDR1 reads MNHEY; CDR2 reads SVGAGI. The CDR3 loop spans 15 amino acids.